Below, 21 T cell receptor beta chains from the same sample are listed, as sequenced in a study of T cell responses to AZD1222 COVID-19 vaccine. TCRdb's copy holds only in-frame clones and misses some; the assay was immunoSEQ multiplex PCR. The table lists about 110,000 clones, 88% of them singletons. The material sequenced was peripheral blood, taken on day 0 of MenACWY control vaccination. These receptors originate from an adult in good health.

The CDR3 sequence: CSVEQQAANYGYTF. DNA for the CDR3: TGCAGCGTTGAACAACAGGCAGCTAACTATGGCTACACCTTC. The chain links TRBV29-1 to TRBJ1-2; D perhaps matches TRBD1 (5 bases). Trimming left V 2 bases short and J 0 bases short, with 10 bases between. CDR1 SQVTM and CDR2 ANQGSEA come from the germline V gene. The CDR3 runs 14 residues.

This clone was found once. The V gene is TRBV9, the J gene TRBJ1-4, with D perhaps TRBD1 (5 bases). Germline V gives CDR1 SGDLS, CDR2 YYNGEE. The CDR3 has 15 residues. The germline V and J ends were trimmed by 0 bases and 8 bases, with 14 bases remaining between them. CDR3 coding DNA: TGTGCCAGCAGCGTAGGCGGCAGGGATCGGGAAAAACTGTTTTTT. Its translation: CASSVGGRDREKLFF.

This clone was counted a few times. CDR3 nucleotide sequence: TGTGCCAGTTCAGGGAGCGGGTTTAGCGGCTACACCTTC. As protein: CASSGSGFSGYTF. The V and J genes are TRBV12-3 or TRBV12-4 and TRBJ1-2; D possibly corresponds to TRBD1 (5 bases). With 9 bases removed from V and 8 bases from J, the gap between germline ends came to 19 bases. This CDR3 is 13 amino acids long.

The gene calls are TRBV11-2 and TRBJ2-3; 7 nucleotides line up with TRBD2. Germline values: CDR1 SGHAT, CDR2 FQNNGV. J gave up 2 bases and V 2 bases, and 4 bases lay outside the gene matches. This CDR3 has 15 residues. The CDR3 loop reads CASSLYRDYTDTQYF. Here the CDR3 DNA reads TGTGCCAGCAGCTTATATCGGGACTACACAGATACGCAGTATTTT.

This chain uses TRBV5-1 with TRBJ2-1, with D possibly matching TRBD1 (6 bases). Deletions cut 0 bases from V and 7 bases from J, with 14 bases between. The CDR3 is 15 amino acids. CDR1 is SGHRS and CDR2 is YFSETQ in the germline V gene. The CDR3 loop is CASSLARGILNEQFF. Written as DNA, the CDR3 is TGCGCCAGCAGCTTGGCCAGGGGAATCCTGAATGAGCAGTTCTTC.

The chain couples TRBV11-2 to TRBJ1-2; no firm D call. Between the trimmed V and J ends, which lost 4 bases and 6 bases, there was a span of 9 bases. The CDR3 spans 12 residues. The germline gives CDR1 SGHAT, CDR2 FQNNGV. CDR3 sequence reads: CASSSNSDGYTF. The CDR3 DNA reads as TGTGCCAGCAGCTCGAACAGTGATGGCTACACCTTC.

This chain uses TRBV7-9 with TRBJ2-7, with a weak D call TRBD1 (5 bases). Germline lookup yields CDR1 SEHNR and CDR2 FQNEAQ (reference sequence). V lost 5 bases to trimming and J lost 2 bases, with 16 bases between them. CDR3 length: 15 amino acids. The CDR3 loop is CASSPRLGATYEQYF. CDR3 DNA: TGTGCCAGCAGCCCCCGCTTAGGGGCTACCTACGAGCAGTACTTC.

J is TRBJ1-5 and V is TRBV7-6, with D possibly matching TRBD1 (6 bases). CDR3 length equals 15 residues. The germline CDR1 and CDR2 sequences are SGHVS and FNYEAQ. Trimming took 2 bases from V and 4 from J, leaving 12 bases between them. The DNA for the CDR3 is TGTGCCAGCAGCTTATCGTCAGGGGCGAATCAGCCCCAGCATTTT. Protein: CASSLSSGANQPQHF.

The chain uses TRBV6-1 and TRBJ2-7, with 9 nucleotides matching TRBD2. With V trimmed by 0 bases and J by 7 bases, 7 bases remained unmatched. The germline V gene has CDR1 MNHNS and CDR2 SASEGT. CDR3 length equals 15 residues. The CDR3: CASSEAASGATEQYF. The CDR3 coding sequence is TGTGCCAGCAGTGAAGCGGCTAGCGGGGCTACGGAGCAGTACTTC.

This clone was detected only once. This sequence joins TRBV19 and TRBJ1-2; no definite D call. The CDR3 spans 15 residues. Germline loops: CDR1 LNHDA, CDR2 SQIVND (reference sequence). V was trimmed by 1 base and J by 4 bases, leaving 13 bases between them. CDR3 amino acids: CASSIAHPTVYGYTF. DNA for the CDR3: TGTGCCAGTAGTATAGCCCACCCGACGGTCTATGGCTACACCTTC.

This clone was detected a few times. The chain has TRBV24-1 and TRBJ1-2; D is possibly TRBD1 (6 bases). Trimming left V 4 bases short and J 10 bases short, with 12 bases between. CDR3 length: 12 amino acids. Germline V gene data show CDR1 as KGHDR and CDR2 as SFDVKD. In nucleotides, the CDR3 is TGTGCCACCAGTGACTCCGACAGGCACTACACCTTC. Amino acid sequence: CATSDSDRHYTF.

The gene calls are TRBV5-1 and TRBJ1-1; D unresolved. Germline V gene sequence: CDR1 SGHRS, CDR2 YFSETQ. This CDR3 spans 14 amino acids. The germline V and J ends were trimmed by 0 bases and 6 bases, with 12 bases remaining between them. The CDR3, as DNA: TGCGCCAGCAGCTTGGCTGGGGAGTACGCTGAAGCTTTCTTT. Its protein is CASSLAGEYAEAFF.

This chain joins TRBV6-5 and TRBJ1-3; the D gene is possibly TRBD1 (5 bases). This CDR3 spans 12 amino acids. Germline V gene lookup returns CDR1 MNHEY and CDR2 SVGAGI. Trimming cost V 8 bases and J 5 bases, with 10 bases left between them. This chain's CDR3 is CASGGNRNTIYF. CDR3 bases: TGTGCCAGCGGGGGTAATCGAAACACCATATATTTT.

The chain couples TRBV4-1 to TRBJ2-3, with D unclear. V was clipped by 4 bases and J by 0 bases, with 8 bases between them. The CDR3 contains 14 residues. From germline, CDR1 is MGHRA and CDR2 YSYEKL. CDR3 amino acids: CASSRAASTDTQYF. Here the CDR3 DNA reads TGCGCCAGCAGCCGTGCCGCTAGCACAGATACGCAGTATTTT.

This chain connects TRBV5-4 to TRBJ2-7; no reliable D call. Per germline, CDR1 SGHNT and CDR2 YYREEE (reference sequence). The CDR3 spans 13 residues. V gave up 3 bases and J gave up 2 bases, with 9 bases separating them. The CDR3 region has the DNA TGTGCCAGCAGCTCCGTCATCCCCTACGAGCAGTACTTC. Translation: CASSSVIPYEQYF.

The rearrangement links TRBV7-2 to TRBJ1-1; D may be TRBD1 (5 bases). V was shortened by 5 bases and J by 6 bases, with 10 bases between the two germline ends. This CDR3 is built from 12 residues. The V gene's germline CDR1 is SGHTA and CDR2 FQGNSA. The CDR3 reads CASSPRGAEAFF. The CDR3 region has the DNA TGTGCCAGCAGCCCAAGAGGGGCTGAAGCTTTCTTT.

The CDR3 coding sequence is TGTGCCTGGAGGTACAAGCAGCCCCAGCATTTT. Translation gives CAWRYKQPQHF. V is TRBV30 and J is TRBJ1-5; D ambiguous. The CDR3 totals 11 residues. Per the germline V gene, CDR1 is GTSNPN and CDR2 is SVGIG (reference sequence). The V and J ends lost 3 bases and 7 bases respectively, with 7 bases between them.

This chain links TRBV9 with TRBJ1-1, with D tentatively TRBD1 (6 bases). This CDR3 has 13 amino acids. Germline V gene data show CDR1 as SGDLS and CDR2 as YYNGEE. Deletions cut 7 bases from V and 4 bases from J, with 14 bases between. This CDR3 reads CASALGGATEAFF. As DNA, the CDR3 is TGTGCCAGCGCCCTGGGGGGGGCCACTGAAGCTTTCTTT.

The CDR3 DNA sequence: TGTGCCAGCAGCTTCCGGGACAGGGTCTACAATGAGCAGTTCTTC. It is translated as CASSFRDRVYNEQFF. This sequence joins TRBV7-8 and TRBJ2-1, with 9 positions matching TRBD1. The CDR3 has 15 residues. V dropped 3 bases and J dropped 3; count of bases not matched to a gene: 3. CDR1 is SGHVS, CDR2 FQNEAQ, per germline. The full variable domain, completed using reference TRBV7-8 and TRBJ2-1, is GAGVSQSPRYKVAKRGQDVALRCDPISGHVSLFWYQQALGQGPEFLTYFQNEAQLDKSGLPSDRFFAERPEGSVSTLKIQRTQQEDSAVYLCASSFRDRVYNEQFFGPGTRLTVL.

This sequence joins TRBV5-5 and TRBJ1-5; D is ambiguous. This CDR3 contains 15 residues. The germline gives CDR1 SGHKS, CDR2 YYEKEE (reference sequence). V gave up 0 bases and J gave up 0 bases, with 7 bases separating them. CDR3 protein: CASSLGVYSNQPQHF. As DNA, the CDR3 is TGTGCCAGCAGCTTGGGGGTTTATAGCAATCAGCCCCAGCATTTT.

As DNA, the CDR3 is TGCGCCAGCAGCCAAGAAAGCCGGGCCCAAGGGGGAAACACCATATATTTT. Encoded protein: CASSQESRAQGGNTIYF. The chain is built from TRBV4-3 and TRBJ1-3; no clear D gene. Trimming shortened V by 0 bases and J by 4 bases, and 16 bases separated the two germline ends. The V gene's germline CDR1 is LGHNA and CDR2 YSLEER. This CDR3 contains 17 residues.